These T cell receptor beta chains were read from a single sample in a study of blood T cell repertoires in COVID-19. The method was immunoSEQ multiplex PCR; TCRdb's version includes in-frame clones alone and lacks a portion of them. Of 110,000 or so clones listed, more than 80% are singletons. The sequenced material came from peripheral blood. The receptors were gathered from a woman in her sixties with COVID-19, enrolled during active disease. Both conserved end residues are part of each CDR3. Fields, in order: V gene, clone size, J gene, D gene, CDR3 DNA, CDR3 protein. D genes are given only for firm matches. Expanded clones get a size class; other rows say once, few or many, or leave the size out.

>TRBV5-5|-|TRBJ2-7|TRBD1
TGTGCCAGCACCCCCGTGGCAGGGGGCTCCTACGAGCAGTACTTC
CASTPVAGGSYEQYF
>TRBV29-1|-|TRBJ2-5|TRBD1
TGCAGCGTTGAAGTGGAAGCAGGGGGAGAGACCCAGTACTTC
CSVEVEAGGETQYF
>TRBV7-9|few|TRBJ1-2|TRBD1
TGTGCCAGCAGCTTTCAGGGGGCGATTAATGGCTACACCTTC
CASSFQGAINGYTF
>TRBV18|-|TRBJ1-1|-
TGTGCCAGCTCACCGGCACAGGGCGGAGGTAACACTGAAGCTTTCTTT
CASSPAQGGGNTEAFF
>TRBV7-9|-|TRBJ1-4|-
TGTGCCAGCAGCCCGAGGGGGGGTGAAAAACTGTTTTTT
CASSPRGGEKLFF
>TRBV6-5|-|TRBJ2-1|TRBD2
TGTGCCAGCAGTTACGCTAGCGGGGGGGCCTACAATGAGCAGTTCTTC
CASSYASGGAYNEQFF
>TRBV9|-|TRBJ1-6|TRBD1
TGTGCCAGCAGCGAAGGGGGACAGTTTGTCTCTAATTCACCCCTCCACTTT
CASSEGGQFVSNSPLHF
>TRBV6-5|-|TRBJ2-7|-
TGTGCCAGCAGTCCCCGTAGGACTTCCTACGAGCAGTACTTC
CASSPRRTSYEQYF
>TRBV5-1|-|TRBJ1-1|-
TGCGCCAGCAGAGGAGGTGGGGTCCTCATGAACACTGAAGCTTTCTTT
CASRGGGVLMNTEAFF
>TRBV7-3|few|TRBJ1-2|TRBD1
TGTGCCAGCAGCTCTGGGACAGGGAGTGGCTACACCTTC
CASSSGTGSGYTF
>TRBV13|-|TRBJ2-7|TRBD2
TGTGCCAGCAGCTTAGGTGGCGGGGGGGCCTACGAGCAGTACTTC
CASSLGGGGAYEQYF
>TRBV7-3|many|TRBJ2-2|TRBD1
TGTGCCAGCAGCATCGCAGGGGGAACACCCGGCGAGCTGTTTTTT
CASSIAGGTPGELFF
>TRBV7-2|-|TRBJ1-2|TRBD1
TGTGCCAGCAGCATATCCGGGACAGGGGTCGGCTATGGCTACACCTTC
CASSISGTGVGYGYTF
>TRBV7-3|-|TRBJ2-3|-
TGTGCCAGCAGCTCCGGGACTAGCACAGATACGCAGTATTTT
CASSSGTSTDTQYF
>TRBV6-6|-|TRBJ1-2|TRBD1
TGTGCCAGCAGTCCAGGACAGGGACACTATGGCTACACCTTC
CASSPGQGHYGYTF
>TRBV6-1|-|TRBJ1-5|-
TGTGCCAGCACCCTAAAAGAGAATCAGCCCCAGCATTTT
CASTLKENQPQHF
>TRBV9|few|TRBJ2-1|-
TGTGCCAGCAGTCCTCGGAGTGAGGATTCCAAGCAGTTCTTC
CASSPRSEDSKQFF
>TRBV30|-|TRBJ1-4|-
TGTGCCTGGAGCGCGGGGGGTGAAAAACTGTTTTTT
CAWSAGGEKLFF
>TRBV4-2|-|TRBJ2-7|-
TGTGCCAGCAGCCAAGAGTTCAGGTTCTACGAGCAGTACTTC
CASSQEFRFYEQYF
>TRBV7-3|-|TRBJ1-6|-
TGTGCCAGCAGCTTAACGGTTCCCGGGAATTCACCCCTCCACTTT
CASSLTVPGNSPLHF
>TRBV4-3|-|TRBJ1-3|-
TGCGCCAGCAGCCAAACGGTATTAAACACCATATATTTT
CASSQTVLNTIYF
>TRBV4-1|-|TRBJ2-3|TRBD2
TGCGCCAGCAGCCCCAGGAACCCCAGCGGGGGCGGGGATACGCAGTATTTT
CASSPRNPSGGGDTQYF
>TRBV24-1|-|TRBJ1-3|TRBD1
TGTGCCACCAGTGATTCCCGGGACAGGGGGCGAAACACCATATATTTT
CATSDSRDRGRNTIYF
>TRBV7-2|-|TRBJ2-7|TRBD1
TGTGCCAGCAGCCCGGGACAGGGGCTCTACGAGCAGTACTTC
CASSPGQGLYEQYF
>TRBV12-5|-|TRBJ1-2|-
TGTGCTAGTGGTATTTTAGAACTATGGGGCTACACCTTC
CASGILELWGYTF
>TRBV9|-|TRBJ2-7|-
TGTGCCAGCAGCGGATCCAGCGGACGCCCTCCTACCGAGCAGTACTTC
CASSGSSGRPPTEQYF
>TRBV7-7|few|TRBJ1-1|-
TGTGCCAGCAGCTTAGGTAGGGGTGGTGAAGCTTTCTTT
CASSLGRGGEAFF
>TRBV9|-|TRBJ2-7|TRBD2
TGTGCCAGCAGCCCCGGACTAGTCTCCTACGAGCAGTACTTC
CASSPGLVSYEQYF
>TRBV5-1|many|TRBJ2-2|TRBD2
TGCGCCAGCAGCTATTCGACTAGCGGGGGGCCCCGCACCGGGGAGCTGTTTTTT
CASSYSTSGGPRTGELFF